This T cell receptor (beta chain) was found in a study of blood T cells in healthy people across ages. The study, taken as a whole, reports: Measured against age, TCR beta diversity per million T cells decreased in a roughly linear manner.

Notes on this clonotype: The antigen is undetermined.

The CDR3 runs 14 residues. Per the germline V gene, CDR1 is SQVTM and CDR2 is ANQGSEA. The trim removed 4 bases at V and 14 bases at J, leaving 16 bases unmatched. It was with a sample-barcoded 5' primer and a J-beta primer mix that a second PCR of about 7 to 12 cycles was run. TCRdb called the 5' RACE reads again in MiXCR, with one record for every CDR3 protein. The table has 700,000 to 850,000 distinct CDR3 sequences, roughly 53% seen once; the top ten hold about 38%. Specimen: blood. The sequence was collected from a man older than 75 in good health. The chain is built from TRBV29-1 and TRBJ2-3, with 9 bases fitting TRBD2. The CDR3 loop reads CSVGAAGGGRYAYF. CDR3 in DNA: TGCAGCGTTGGCGCGGCGGGGGGGGGCAGATACGCGTATTTT.